This T cell receptor beta chain was profiled in a study of cytomegalovirus exposure and HLA in healthy donors (dated by TCRdb to 2015 to 2018). At the level of the whole study: According to an earlier analysis of 550 to 750 of the donors, about 179 million T cells yielded 117 million unique TCR beta sequences and 276 Gb of sequence data. About 320 gigabases of sequencing data and approximately 93 million unique TCR sequences were included in an early release covering roughly 600 HLA-typed donors. Of the 300 to 500 genotyped donors, 65% to 90% were placed in the genetic ancestry cluster associated with self-reported Caucasian donors. The study aimed to test whether cataloging public T cell receptors could reveal signatures of past pathogen exposure. The study profiled the T cell repertoires of about 640 subjects by immunosequencing and related them to cytomegalovirus serostatus. In addition to the first cohort of 650 to 800 subjects, a separate validation cohort of 100 to 150 different subjects was used. The study combined high-throughput TCR immunosequencing, statistical association of individual TCRs with disease status, and machine learning to predict cytomegalovirus infection status. In a later analysis, previously published TCR beta repertoires from 670 or so donors were re-analyzed and high-resolution HLA genotyping was added so that TCR occurrence patterns could be studied. The later analysis used no new phenotypic data to find candidate immune exposures, relying instead on TCR beta sequences and their occurrence across donors. An earlier analysis of about 620 of the donors applied high-throughput TCR beta sequencing to assess whether each TCR beta V gene segment acted as functional or pseudogenic. Donor age, sex, ethnicity and CMV serostatus were collected together with the repertoire data. A later genetic analysis took genome-wide SNP genotypes for about 55% of the 666 donors and used that subset as a discovery cohort. Every discovery cohort repertoire had been produced on one sequencing platform. Both class I and class II loci were covered by HLA typing, at four-digit resolution. The number of typed donors differed by locus: about 620-640 for A, B, C, DRB1 and DQB1; 500 to 550 for DQA1; approximately 600 for DPA1; and around 470 for DPB1. Five DR-DQ haplotypes were treated as single units for association and clustering because of strong linkage in the cohort. Among several hundred genotyped donors of the cohort, an average of approximately 240,000 unique TCR beta nucleotide sequences was sequenced per donor, of which roughly 17% were non-productive.

This clone turned up a few times. Its target antigen remains unknown. It has no much larger one-base neighbor in the sample; base qualities were not kept. From cysteine to phenylalanine, the CDR3 is 13 amino acids long. Left in the record is the CDR3 DNA by itself, 39 bases read in frame from the first base. The junction carries 6 bases between V and J, which are trimmed by 1 base and 6 bases respectively. Via the germline V gene, CDR1 is SGHAT and CDR2 FQNNGV. Broad study findings and their caveats: An association between a missense DCLRE1C variant and V-gene and J-gene trimming of TCR beta chains was found in a later genetic analysis and replicated in an independent cohort. This cohort had only TCR beta chains sequenced, and the lack of alpha or paired-chain data limited which features could be detected. Across donors, most TCR sequences were observed very rarely, whereas some public TCRs were present in many individuals. In an earlier analysis of some 540 of the donors, most TCR beta V segments appeared in productive rearrangements about 87% or about 30% of the time, broadly matching IMGT annotations. Because the 87-base-pair reads could not distinguish some IMGT-functional V segments, including TRBV6-2 and TRBV6-3, those segments were excluded. For the cohort, immune exposure information was limited to CMV serostatus. A total of some 180 TCR beta chains were listed by the study as associated with cytomegalovirus. According to the authors, the approach could potentially be generalized to other disease states and immunological phenotypes. Strong co-occurrence of HLA alleles, especially DR and DQ, made assigning TCR associations to individual alleles difficult. According to a later analysis, TCR association rates differed among HLA loci, with DRB1 alleles showing the most associated TCRs and HLA-C alleles showing the fewest. At a false discovery rate of 0.05, a later analysis linked around 17,000 TCR beta sequences to specific HLA alleles. A further reported finding was that TCR beta sequences accurately predicted the HLA-A and HLA-B alleles for most subjects in the first cohort. Presence/absence analyses assumed roughly uniform sequencing depth across donors, an assumption that may not hold. In a later analysis, HLA-associated TCR beta chains showed more clonal expansion and lower generation probabilities than non-associated chains that were equally common. Because HLA typing was missing for some donors at each locus, association tests included only the typed subset. In vitro tests confirmed that a few of the cytomegalovirus-associated TCR beta chains recognize cytomegalovirus antigens. The classifier was reported to diagnose cytomegalovirus status with high specificity and sensitivity in both the original and validation cohorts. A cluster of highly shared sequence variants was judged likely to be a technical artifact of the sequencing pipeline. In a later genetic analysis, fewer N-insertions in productive TCRs were reported among donors in an Asian-associated ancestry cluster than the roughly 670-donor mean. Linkage disequilibrium might explain the correlated functional status among segregating V segments, but an unknown experimental factor could not be ruled out. Approximately 18 rarely observed V segments, including chromosome 9 orphons, were excluded from the earlier analysis of approximately 600 of the donors because counts were too low. According to a later analysis, most CMV-associated TCR beta chains appeared to be HLA-restricted, and the HLA associations seemed to be driven largely by CMV exposure. A later analysis reported that several top co-occurrence clusters appeared linked to parvovirus B19, influenza, CMV and Epstein-Barr virus.

The method behind the library was the immunoSEQ multiplex PCR assay. For the multiplex PCR, a mixture combining 60 forward primers for TCR Vbeta segments and 13 reverse primers for TCR Jbeta segments was used. Amplification of the CDR3 region of rearranged TCR beta genes was performed with a multiplex PCR assay on genomic DNA. The amplified TCR beta libraries were sequenced on the Illumina HiSeq System as 87-base-pair reads. The authors' analysis ran thus. A later analysis counted about 80 million unique TCR beta chains across the 600 to 850 repertoires, and 9.5 million to 11 million of these chains were shared by at least two donors. To remove PCR and sequencing errors, raw reads were error-corrected and collapsed into unique sequences using a nearest-neighbor algorithm that merged closely related sequences. V, D and J gene segments were assigned by aligning CDR3 sequences to IMGT reference sequences. Each retained sequence needed at least a six-nucleotide match to both a V gene segment and a J gene segment. A rearrangement was called productive if the CDR3 had no stop codons and remained in frame with V and J, and every other rearrangement was called non-productive. Following IMGT convention, CDR3 was defined as the stretch from the second conserved V-encoded cysteine to the conserved J-encoded phenylalanine. The earlier analysis of approximately 590 of the donors excluded any sequence lacking an unambiguous match to a single V gene segment. In an earlier analysis of roughly 600 of the donors, a V segment was called functional when productive rearrangements were above 56.7%, and segregating when the standard deviation between donors exceeded 5%. A statistical classification framework was built for diagnosing cytomegalovirus status from the catalog of TCR beta chain sequences. A later analysis assigned V and J genes by comparing TCR nucleotide sequences with IMGT/GENE-DB human TR gene sequences. The TCRdist pipeline was used in a later analysis to assign CDR3 sequences and most-parsimonious VDJ recombination scenarios. In a later analysis, each TCR beta chain was defined by its CDR3 amino acid sequence together with its V-gene family, and reads lacking a unique V-gene family were excluded. In a later analysis, 450 to 600 highly shared, low-generation-probability nucleotide sequences were removed to address suspected cross-contamination and a sequencing artifact. For each public chain, a later analysis derived a clonal expansion index from normalized ranks of inferred template counts within each repertoire. In a later analysis, generation probabilities were computed using a VDJ recombination model fitted to out-of-frame rearrangements, and the results were checked against IGoR. In a later analysis, hypergeometric tests were used to score TCR-TCR, TCR-HLA and TCR-CMV co-occurrence, with a repertoire-size bias correction applied to TCR pairs. A later analysis estimated false discovery rates by permuting HLA or CMV assignments 20 times. In a later analysis, co-occurring TCRs were grouped using DBSCAN, with TCRdist sequence similarity added in when clustering inside HLA-allele-positive subsets. For co-occurrence clustering, repertoires with fewer than 30,000 or more than 120,000 public chains were excluded, along with four or five repertoires with anomalous nucleotide sharing. Drawn from immuneACCESS, this table holds only the in-frame rearrangements with V and J called that TCRdb kept. Clones are partly lost; checked studies trace under half to an unresolved V gene and leave the rest unexplained. The V and J calls and the clone size are those of that table, but D and trimming were determined from the DNA. In this sample the table shows about 120,000 clones, 63% of which occur a single time. Of the sample, roughly 10% is held by the ten largest clones.

The cohort consisted of some 730 healthy bone marrow donors. All cohort members were sampled while nominally healthy, although unrecorded immune exposures were likely present. The donor was CMV seropositive and was included in the group of 250 to 300 seropositive cohort members. Each donor provided a peripheral blood sample, and peripheral blood mononuclear cells were used for TCR beta sequencing. The Qiagen DNeasy Blood Extraction Kit was used to extract genomic DNA from the blood cell samples. The receptor's source is a man aged 35-49 years in good health and CMV-seropositive. Sequences were obtained from PBMCs. The chain joins TRBV11-2 to TRBJ2-2, with the D gene not clear enough to name. The DNA reads as follows: TGTGCCAGCAGCTTAGGAGTTGCCGGGGAGCTGTTTTTT. Its coded protein is CASSLGVAGELFF.